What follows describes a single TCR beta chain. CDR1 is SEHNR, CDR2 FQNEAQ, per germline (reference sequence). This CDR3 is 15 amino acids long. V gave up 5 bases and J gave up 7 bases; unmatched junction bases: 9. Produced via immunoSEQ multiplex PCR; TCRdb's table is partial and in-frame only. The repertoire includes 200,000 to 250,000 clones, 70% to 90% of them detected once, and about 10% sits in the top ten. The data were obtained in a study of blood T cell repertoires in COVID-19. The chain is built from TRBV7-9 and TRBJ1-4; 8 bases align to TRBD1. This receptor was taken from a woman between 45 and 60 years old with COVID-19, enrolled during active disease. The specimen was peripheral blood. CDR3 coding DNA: TGTGCCAGCAGCATAAGACAGGGGAGGGGTGAAAAACTGTTTTTT. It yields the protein CASSIRQGRGEKLFF.